These 30 T cell receptor beta chains were sequenced from one sample in a study of molecular identifiers for immune sequencing clone quantification. TCRdb re-analysed the PCR reads in MiXCR, keeping a single row per CDR3 protein. The sample shows approximately 500,000 distinct CDR3 sequences, about a fifth of them seen only once. The sample taken for sequencing was naive CD8+ T cells from blood, with Jurkat cell RNA spiked in. The subset: FACS-sorted CD8+CD4-CCR7+CD45RA+ naive T cells. All receptors derive from a human donor in good health. Some libraries in this study had Jurkat cell RNA spiked in.

In its sample, this clonotype was seen many times. For the CDR3, the DNA is TGTGCCAGTAGTATAGTAGGGTCCCTCGATGAGCAGTTCTTC. Protein: CASSIVGSLDEQFF. The genes are TRBV19 and TRBJ2-1; D is uncertain. CDR3 size: 14 residues. The V end was cut by 1 base, the J end by 8 bases, with 12 bases between. Per germline, CDR1 LNHDA and CDR2 SQIVND (reference sequence).

The sample holds many counts of this clonotype. The chain joins TRBV7-9 to TRBJ1-6, with no clear D. The CDR3 extends over 12 amino acids. Trimming removed 4 bases from V and 7 bases from J, with 5 bases in between. CDR1 is SEHNR and CDR2 is FQNEAQ in the germline V gene (reference sequence). CDR3 in DNA: TGTGCCAGCAGCTCCGGAAATTCACCCCTCCACTTT. Translation gives CASSSGNSPLHF.

The chain carries TRBV12-3 or TRBV12-4 and TRBJ2-2, with 10 positions matching TRBD2. The ends lost 5 bases at V and 6 bases at J; junction bases unmatched: 21. The CDR3 length is 20 residues. The CDR3 reads CASSPPPSGRRVTGPGELFF. The CDR3 nucleotides are TGTGCCAGCAGTCCCCCCCCTAGCGGGAGAAGGGTTACTGGGCCCGGGGAGCTGTTTTTT.

This clonotype was seen many times. The V gene is TRBV5-1, the J gene TRBJ1-4, with 9 bases that match TRBD1. The CDR3 runs 16 residues. The ends lost 3 bases at V and 1 base at J; junction bases unmatched: 4. Germline V gives CDR1 SGHRS, CDR2 YFSETQ. The CDR3 is CASSWGQGGTNEKLFF. In DNA, the CDR3 is TGCGCCAGCAGCTGGGGACAGGGAGGAACTAATGAAAAACTGTTTTTT.

This clonotype was counted at least ten times. This chain connects TRBV7-2 to TRBJ1-5, with D unresolved. This CDR3 has 16 residues. The ends were cut back, 6 bases at V and 5 bases at J, with 20 bases in the middle. In germline, CDR1 is SGHTA, CDR2 FQGNSA. The CDR3 spells CASSPSWEGSYQPQHF. CDR3 nucleotide sequence: TGTGCCAGCAGTCCTTCCTGGGAAGGTAGTTATCAGCCCCAGCATTTT.

A word on this clonotype: Since a much larger clone is just one base distant, this may be a read error. The chain is built from TRBV28 and TRBJ2-7; perhaps D is TRBD1 or TRBD2 (5 bases each). This CDR3 spans 15 amino acids. The germline V gene encodes CDR1 MDHEN and CDR2 SYDVKM. V gave up 4 bases and J gave up 3 bases, with 16 bases separating them. The DNA of the CDR3 is TGTGCCAGCAGTTCAACCCGGGACGGTAACTACGAGCAGTACTTC. It specifies CASSSTRDGNYEQYF.

This clonotype was counted between two and nine times. This chain joins TRBV27 and TRBJ2-7; TRBD2 agrees at 9 bases. Trimming cost V 4 bases and J 6 bases; bases outside gene matches: 13. Germline V gene data show CDR1 as MNHEY and CDR2 as SMNVEV (reference sequence). CDR3 length: 16 amino acids. The CDR3 reads CASSSAGTSPAGEQYF. The CDR3 DNA reads as TGTGCCAGCAGTTCTGCCGGGACTAGCCCCGCCGGCGAGCAGTACTTC.

This clonotype was seen repeatedly, ten times or more. The CDR3 coding sequence is TGTGCCAGCAGTTTTCAGGGGGCGAATGAGCAGTTCTTC. Encoded protein: CASSFQGANEQFF. This rearrangement joins TRBV27 to TRBJ2-1; TRBD1 aligns across 8 bases. This CDR3 has 13 residues. From germline, CDR1 is MNHEY and CDR2 SMNVEV (reference sequence). The J segment lost 7 bases and the V segment lost 3 bases, leaving 2 bases of the junction unmatched.

This clonotype was counted ten times or more. V and J are TRBV6-6 and TRBJ2-1; D is unclear. Germline loops: CDR1 MNHNY, CDR2 SVGAGI (reference sequence). V was clipped by 6 bases and J by 8 bases, with 17 bases between them. This CDR3 has 14 residues. This CDR3 is CASRSDFSRDEQFF. The DNA of the CDR3 is TGTGCCAGCAGGTCTGACTTTTCGCGCGATGAGCAGTTCTTC.

The gene calls are TRBV2 and TRBJ2-2; D might be TRBD2 (6 bases). This CDR3 region has 16 residues. With 2 bases removed from V and 3 bases from J, the gap between germline ends came to 13 bases. In germline, CDR1 is SNHLY, CDR2 FYNNEI. The CDR3, as DNA: TGTGCCAGCAGTGAATTGGGGGGACTTTACACCGGGGAGCTGTTTTTT. As protein: CASSELGGLYTGELFF.

The sample holds many counts of this clonotype. The V call is TRBV30, the J call TRBJ1-2; D gene uncertain. The CDR3 loop spans 11 amino acids. V was shortened by 4 bases and J by 4 bases, with 7 bases between the two germline ends. CDR1 is GTSNPN, CDR2 SVGIG, per germline (reference sequence). For the CDR3, the DNA is TGTGCCTGGACGGCGGGCTATGGCTACACCTTC. As protein: CAWTAGYGYTF.

Many counts were recorded for this clonotype. The chain recombines TRBV20-1 with TRBJ1-5; no firm D call. This CDR3 region has 12 residues. V was clipped by 3 bases and J by 0 bases, with 3 bases between them. Per the germline V gene, CDR1 is DFQATT and CDR2 is SNEGSKA (reference sequence). CDR3 region: CSARYSNQPQHF. The CDR3 DNA follows: TGCAGTGCTAGGTATAGCAATCAGCCCCAGCATTTT.

This clonotype has a handful of counts. The chain uses TRBV20-1 and TRBJ2-7, with unresolved D. The CDR3 totals 14 residues. Germline CDR1 and CDR2: DFQATT and SNEGSKA (reference sequence). Deletions cut 7 bases from V and 0 bases from J, with 16 bases between. DNA of the CDR3: TGCAGTGGTAGGACGGTGGAGCCCTCCTACGAGCAGTACTTC. Translated, it gives CSGRTVEPSYEQYF.

This clonotype came up many times. The chain links TRBV15 to TRBJ2-3; maybe TRBD2 (6 bases). V lost 5 bases and J lost 2, with 14 bases in between. CDR3 size: 15 residues. Germline CDR1 reads LNHNV; CDR2 reads YYDKDF (reference sequence). The CDR3 sequence is CATSEVLALTDTQYF. The CDR3 DNA is TGTGCCACCAGCGAGGTACTAGCCCTCACAGATACGCAGTATTTT. Together with reference TRBV15 and TRBJ2-3, the CDR3 gives the full variable domain: DAMVIQNPRYQVTQFGKPVTLSCSQTLNHNVMYWYQQKSSQAPKLLFHYYDKDFNNEADTPDNFQSRRPNTSFCFLDIRSPGLGDTAMYLCATSEVLALTDTQYFGPGTRLTVL.

This clonotype has a count of ten or more. The gene calls are TRBV9 and TRBJ2-3; D call uncertain. V was shortened by 7 bases and J by 1 base, with 10 bases between the two germline ends. Germline CDR1 is SGDLS and CDR2 is YYNGEE. The CDR3 extends over 13 amino acids. CDR3 loop: CASSDRRTDTQYF. The CDR3 DNA is TGTGCCAGCTCCGACCGACGCACAGATACGCAGTATTTT. The full variable domain, rest sourced from reference TRBV9 and TRBJ2-3, is DSGVTQTPKHLITATGQRVTLRCSPRSGDLSVYWYQQSLDQGLQFLIQYYNGEERAKGNILERFSAQQFPDLHSELNLSSLELGDSALYFCASSDRRTDTQYFGPGTRLTVL.

Concerning this clonotype itself: This may stem from a read error, because a much larger clone lies one nucleotide away. J is TRBJ2-2 and V is TRBV6-6; 14 nucleotides align to TRBD2. The V and J ends lost 10 bases and 6 bases, in that order; junction bases with no gene match: 7. The CDR3 covers 15 residues. Germline assignment: CDR1 MNHNY and CDR2 SVGAGI (reference sequence). The CDR3 DNA reads as TGTGCCATCATTTCGACTAGCGGGAGGGCCGGGGAGCTGTTTTTT. This gives the protein CAIISTSGRAGELFF.

In regard to this clonotype: The conserved phenylalanine or tryptophan normally closing the CDR3 is absent here, so this likely arose from a read error. The chain is built from TRBV4-3 and TRBJ2-1; 10 bases line up with TRBD2. V was pared by 4 bases and J by 4 bases, with 4 bases of the junction left unmatched. The CDR3 is 15 amino acids. Germline V CDR1 and CDR2: LGHNA, YSLEER. The CDR3 nucleotides read TGCGCCAGCAGCCCGGGGACTAGCGATTACAATGAGCAGTTCCTC. Amino acids: CASSPGTSDYNEQFL.

This clonotype showed up just a few times. V is TRBV7-2 and J is TRBJ2-1; 8 nucleotides align to TRBD2. Germline loops: CDR1 SGHTA, CDR2 FQGNSA. The J segment lost 2 bases and the V segment lost 2 bases, leaving 2 bases of the junction unmatched. The CDR3 has 15 amino acids. The chain's CDR3 is CASSLILAAYNEQFF. Here the CDR3 DNA reads TGTGCCAGCAGCTTAATACTAGCGGCCTACAATGAGCAGTTCTTC. Looking up the rest from reference TRBV7-2 and TRBJ2-1 gives the full variable domain: GAGVSQSPSNKVTEKGKDVELRCDPISGHTALYWYRQSLGQGLEFLIYFQGNSAPDKSGLPSDRFSAERTGGSVSTLTIQRTQQEDSAVYLCASSLILAAYNEQFFGPGTRLTVL.

The V and J genes are TRBV12-3 or TRBV12-4 and TRBJ1-4; no definite D call. The CDR3 is made up of 14 amino acids. V was trimmed by 2 bases and J by 7 bases, leaving 11 bases between them. CDR3 nucleotide sequence: TGTGCCAGCAGTTTACTGGGCCCGGGTGAAAAACTGTTTTTT. This codes for CASSLLGPGEKLFF.

The rearrangement joins TRBV12-3 or TRBV12-4 to TRBJ2-7; D perhaps matches TRBD2 (6 bases). The CDR3 has 16 residues. V lost 5 bases to trimming and J lost 0 bases, with 17 bases between them. The CDR3, as DNA: TGTGCCAGCAGTCCCTCTTGGGGGGAGATCTCCTACGAGCAGTACTTC. Translating gives CASSPSWGEISYEQYF.

As for this clonotype: This may stem from a read error, because a much larger clone lies one nucleotide away. The CDR3 does not end in the conserved phenylalanine or tryptophan, so this is likely a read error. The chain is built from TRBV3-1 and TRBJ2-3; D is perhaps TRBD1 (6 bases). The CDR3 length is 15 residues. Germline V CDR1 and CDR2: LGHDT, YNNKEL (reference sequence). V lost 7 bases and J 2 bases, leaving 16 bases between the germline ends. CDR3 sequence: CASNNRVPPTDTQYS. Written as DNA, the CDR3 is TGTGCCAGCAATAACAGGGTTCCCCCCACAGATACGCAGTATTCT.

This clonotype was observed many times. V is TRBV7-6 and J is TRBJ2-5; D is perhaps TRBD2 (5 bases). This CDR3 has 15 amino acids. Trimming took 5 bases from V and 4 from J, leaving 17 bases between them. Germline V gives CDR1 SGHVS, CDR2 FNYEAQ. CDR3 protein: CASSPQRSEGETQYF. CDR3 bases: TGTGCCAGCAGCCCCCAGCGGTCCGAGGGAGAGACCCAGTACTTC.

This clonotype was observed many times. The rearrangement uses TRBV4-3 and TRBJ1-1; possibly TRBD1 for D (5 bases). Between the trimmed V and J ends, which lost 1 base and 3 bases, there was a span of 9 bases. This CDR3 is built from 14 residues. CDR1 is LGHNA, CDR2 YSLEER, per germline. CDR3 sequence reads: CASSQVRVDTEAFF. CDR3 sequence (DNA): TGCGCCAGCAGCCAAGTCAGGGTCGACACTGAAGCTTTCTTT.

This clonotype was seen a few times. The chain carries TRBV4-1 and TRBJ1-4; TRBD1 aligns across 7 bases. The CDR3 length is 16 residues. Per germline, CDR1 MGHRA and CDR2 YSYEKL. V gave up 3 bases and J gave up 11 bases; unmatched junction bases: 15. CDR3 in amino acids: CASSQGVGTVTWKLFF. CDR3 bases: TGCGCCAGCAGCCAGGGAGTGGGGACAGTTACTTGGAAACTGTTTTTT.

With regard to this clonotype: A much larger clone differs by one base, so this may be a read error. The chain carries TRBV9 and TRBJ1-2, with D maybe TRBD1 (6 bases). The CDR3 length is 15 residues. Germline lookup yields CDR1 SGDLS and CDR2 YYNGEE. With 5 bases removed from V and 0 bases from J, the gap between germline ends came to 14 bases. The CDR3 bases are TGTGCCAGCAGTTACAGGGAGCAAGCTAACTATGGCTACACCTTC. It specifies CASSYREQANYGYTF.

Comments on this clonotype: This sequence may be a read error, since a much larger clone differs from it by one base. The chain carries TRBV5-3 and TRBJ2-3; D call uncertain. TRBV5-3 belongs to the ORF category, with a function that is uncertain. The CDR3 loop spans 14 amino acids. The CDR3 protein is CASTNIESTDTRYF. As DNA, the CDR3 is TGTGCCAGCACGAACATAGAGAGCACAGATACGCGGTATTTT.

Concerning this clonotype: With a much larger clone just one base away, this may be a read error. CDR3 amino acids: CARSGGSEQFF. The CDR3 bases are TGTGCCCGGAGTGGCGGGTCTGAGCAGTTCTTC. J is TRBJ2-1 and V is TRBV30, with D perhaps matching TRBD2 (5 bases). The CDR3 consists of 11 residues. Germline V lookup: CDR1 GTSNPN, CDR2 SVGIG (reference sequence).

Comments on this clonotype: A read error may account for a junction end that differs from germline. This sequence joins TRBV20-1 and TRBJ2-7; TRBD1 matches 11 bases. CDR1 is DFQATT and CDR2 is SNEGSKA in the germline V gene (reference sequence). The CDR3 totals 15 residues. This chain's CDR3 is CSVRGQGQGAYERYF. The DNA of the CDR3 is TGCAGTGTTAGAGGCCAAGGACAGGGGGCCTACGAGCGGTACTTC.

A word on this clonotype: One base away lies a much larger clone, so this may be a sequencing read error. The chain uses TRBV24-1 and TRBJ1-5; no clear D. V gave up 4 bases and J gave up 7 bases, with 10 bases separating them. The CDR3 totals 13 residues. In germline, CDR1 is KGHDR, CDR2 SFDVKD. The CDR3 here is CATSEKGRQPQHF. The CDR3 region has the DNA TGTGCCACCAGTGAGAAGGGCCGACAGCCCCAGCATTTT.

J is TRBJ2-7 and V is TRBV20-1; D is ambiguous. The CDR3 length is 12 residues. Germline CDR1 is DFQATT and CDR2 is SNEGSKA (reference sequence). V shed 3 bases and J shed 0 bases, with 6 bases lying between them. CDR3 sequence reads: CSARASSYEQYF. DNA of the CDR3: TGCAGTGCTAGGGCTAGCTCCTACGAGCAGTACTTC.